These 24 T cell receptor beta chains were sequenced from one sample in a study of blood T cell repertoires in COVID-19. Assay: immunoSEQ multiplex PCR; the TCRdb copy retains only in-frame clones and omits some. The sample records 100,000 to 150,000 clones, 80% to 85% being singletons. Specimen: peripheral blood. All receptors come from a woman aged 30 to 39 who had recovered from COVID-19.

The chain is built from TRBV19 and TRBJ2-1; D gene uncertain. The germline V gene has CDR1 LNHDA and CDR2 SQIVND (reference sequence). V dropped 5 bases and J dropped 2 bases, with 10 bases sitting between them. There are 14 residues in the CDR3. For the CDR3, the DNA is TGTGCCAGTAGTTTCGGCGGTACCTACAATGAGCAGTTCTTC. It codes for CASSFGGTYNEQFF.

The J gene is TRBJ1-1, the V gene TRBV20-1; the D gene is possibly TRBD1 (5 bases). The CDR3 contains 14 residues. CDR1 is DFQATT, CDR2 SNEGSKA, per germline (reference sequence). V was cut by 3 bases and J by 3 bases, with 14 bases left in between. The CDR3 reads CSASIVGPDTEAFF. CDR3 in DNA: TGCAGTGCTAGTATTGTGGGGCCGGACACTGAAGCTTTCTTT.

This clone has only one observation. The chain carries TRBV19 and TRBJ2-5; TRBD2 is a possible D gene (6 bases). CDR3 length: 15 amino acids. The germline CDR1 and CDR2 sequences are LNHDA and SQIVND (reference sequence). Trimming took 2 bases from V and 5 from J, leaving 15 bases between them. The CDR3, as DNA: TGTGCCAGTAGTATATCACGACTAGGGTCGGAGACCCAGTACTTC. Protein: CASSISRLGSETQYF.

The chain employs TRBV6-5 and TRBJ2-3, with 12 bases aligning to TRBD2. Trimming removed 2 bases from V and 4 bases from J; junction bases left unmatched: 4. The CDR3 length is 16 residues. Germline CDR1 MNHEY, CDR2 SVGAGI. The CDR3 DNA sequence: TGTGCCAGCAGTTACATGCTAGCGGGGGGGCCAGATACGCAGTATTTT. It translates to CASSYMLAGGPDTQYF.

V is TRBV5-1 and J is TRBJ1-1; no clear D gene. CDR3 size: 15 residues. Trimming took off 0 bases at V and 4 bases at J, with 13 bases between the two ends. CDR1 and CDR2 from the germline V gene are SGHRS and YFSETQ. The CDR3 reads CASSLAVLPGTEAFF. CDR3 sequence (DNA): TGCGCCAGCAGCTTGGCCGTACTTCCGGGCACTGAAGCTTTCTTT.

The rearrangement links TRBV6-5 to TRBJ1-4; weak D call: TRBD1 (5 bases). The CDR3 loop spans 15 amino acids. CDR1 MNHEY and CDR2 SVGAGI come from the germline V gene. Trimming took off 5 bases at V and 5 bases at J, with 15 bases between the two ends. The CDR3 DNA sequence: TGTGCCAGCAGTCTAATGCGGGACGGAAATGAAAAACTGTTTTTT. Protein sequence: CASSLMRDGNEKLFF.

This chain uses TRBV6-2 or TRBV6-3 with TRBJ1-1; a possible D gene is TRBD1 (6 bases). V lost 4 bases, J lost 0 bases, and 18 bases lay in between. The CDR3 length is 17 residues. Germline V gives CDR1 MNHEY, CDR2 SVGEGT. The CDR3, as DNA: TGTGCCAGCAGTTTTCCCGGACAGTCGAAGCTGAACACTGAAGCTTTCTTT. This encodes CASSFPGQSKLNTEAFF.

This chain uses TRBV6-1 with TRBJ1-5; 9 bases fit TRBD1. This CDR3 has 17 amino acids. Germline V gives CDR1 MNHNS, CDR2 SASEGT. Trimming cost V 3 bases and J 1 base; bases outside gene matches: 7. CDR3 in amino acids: CASSEKKTGGSNQPQHF. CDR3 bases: TGTGCCAGCAGTGAGAAAAAGACAGGGGGGAGCAATCAGCCCCAGCATTTT.

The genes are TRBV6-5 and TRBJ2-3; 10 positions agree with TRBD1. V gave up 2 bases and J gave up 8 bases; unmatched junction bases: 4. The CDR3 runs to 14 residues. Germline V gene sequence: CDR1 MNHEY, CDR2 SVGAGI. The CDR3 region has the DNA TGTGCCAGCAGTTACCAAGGACAGGGGGGTACGCAGTATTTT. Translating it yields CASSYQGQGGTQYF.

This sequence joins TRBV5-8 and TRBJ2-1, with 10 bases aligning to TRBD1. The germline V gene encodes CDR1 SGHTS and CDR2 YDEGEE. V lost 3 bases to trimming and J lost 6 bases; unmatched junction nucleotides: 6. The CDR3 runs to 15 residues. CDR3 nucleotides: TGTGCCAGCAGCTCCGGGACAGGGGACTTCAATGAGCAGTTCTTC. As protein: CASSSGTGDFNEQFF. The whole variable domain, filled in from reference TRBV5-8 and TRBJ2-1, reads EAGVTQSPTHLIKTRGQQATLRCSPISGHTSVYWYQQALGLGLQFLLWYDEGEERNRGNFPPRFSGRQFPNYSSELNVNALELEDSALYLCASSSGTGDFNEQFFGPGTRLTVL.

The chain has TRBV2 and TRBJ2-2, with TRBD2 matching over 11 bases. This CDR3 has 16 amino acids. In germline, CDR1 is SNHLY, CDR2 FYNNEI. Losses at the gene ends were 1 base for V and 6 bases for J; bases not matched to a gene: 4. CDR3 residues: CASSEDSGRVAGELFF. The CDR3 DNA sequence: TGTGCCAGCAGTGAAGATAGCGGGAGGGTTGCCGGGGAGCTGTTTTTT.

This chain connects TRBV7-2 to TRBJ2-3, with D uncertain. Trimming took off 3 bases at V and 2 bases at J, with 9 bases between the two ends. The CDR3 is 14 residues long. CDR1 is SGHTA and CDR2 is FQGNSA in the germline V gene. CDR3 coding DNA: TGTGCCAGCAGCTTGGGCCACAACACAGATACGCAGTATTTT. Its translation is CASSLGHNTDTQYF.

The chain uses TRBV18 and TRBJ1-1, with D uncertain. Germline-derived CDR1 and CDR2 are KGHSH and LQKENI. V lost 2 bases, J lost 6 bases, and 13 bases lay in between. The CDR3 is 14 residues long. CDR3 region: CASSPSPRSAEAFF. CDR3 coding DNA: TGTGCCAGCTCACCAAGCCCCCGGTCGGCTGAAGCTTTCTTT. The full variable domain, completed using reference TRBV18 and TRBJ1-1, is NAGVMQNPRHLVRRRGQEARLRCSPMKGHSHVYWYRQLPEEGLKFMVYLQKENIIDESGMPKERFSAEFPKEGPSILRIQQVVRGDSAAYFCASSPSPRSAEAFFGQGTRLTVV.

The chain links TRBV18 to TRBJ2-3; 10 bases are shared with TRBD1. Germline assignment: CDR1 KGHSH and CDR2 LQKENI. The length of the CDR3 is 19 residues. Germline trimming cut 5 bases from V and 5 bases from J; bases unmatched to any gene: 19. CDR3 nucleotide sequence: TGTGCCAGCTCAAGGACAGGGGGTCTTGCCCAGGAGGGGATAGATACGCAGTATTTT. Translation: CASSRTGGLAQEGIDTQYF.

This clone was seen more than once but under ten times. CDR3 amino acids: CASSGRYEQYF. The CDR3, as DNA: TGTGCCAGTAGCGGGAGGTACGAGCAGTACTTC. The chain is built from TRBV3-1 (or the pseudogene TRBV3-2) and TRBJ2-7; 10 positions match TRBD2. This CDR3 contains 11 residues. V trimming: 9 bases; J trimming: 4 bases; junction bases outside the gene matches: 0. Germline V lookup: CDR1 LGHDT, CDR2 YNNKEL (reference sequence).

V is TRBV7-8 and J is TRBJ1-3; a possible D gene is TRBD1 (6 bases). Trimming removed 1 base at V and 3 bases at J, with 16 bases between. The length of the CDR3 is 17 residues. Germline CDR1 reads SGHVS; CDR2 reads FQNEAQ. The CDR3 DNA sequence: TGTGCCAGCAGCTTAGGGGGAGCAGGGGTGGGTGGAAACACCATATATTTT. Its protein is CASSLGGAGVGGNTIYF. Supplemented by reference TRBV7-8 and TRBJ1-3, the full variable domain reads GAGVSQSPRYKVAKRGQDVALRCDPISGHVSLFWYQQALGQGPEFLTYFQNEAQLDKSGLPSDRFFAERPEGSVSTLKIQRTQQEDSAVYLCASSLGGAGVGGNTIYFGEGSWLTVV.

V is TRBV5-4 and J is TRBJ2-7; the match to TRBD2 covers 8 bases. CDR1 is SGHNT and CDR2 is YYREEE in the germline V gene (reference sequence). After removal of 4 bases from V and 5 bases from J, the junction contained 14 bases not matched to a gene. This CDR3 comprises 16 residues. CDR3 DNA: TGTGCCAGCAGCCGAACTGGACTGGTAGCGGGGCACGAGCAGTACTTC. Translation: CASSRTGLVAGHEQYF.

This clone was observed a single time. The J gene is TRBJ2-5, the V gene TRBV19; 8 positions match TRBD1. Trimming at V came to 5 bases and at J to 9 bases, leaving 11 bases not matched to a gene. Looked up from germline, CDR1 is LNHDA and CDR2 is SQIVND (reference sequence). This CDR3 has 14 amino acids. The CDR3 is CASSSPGQDMSQYF. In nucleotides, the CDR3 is TGTGCCAGTAGTTCACCGGGACAGGATATGTCCCAGTACTTC.

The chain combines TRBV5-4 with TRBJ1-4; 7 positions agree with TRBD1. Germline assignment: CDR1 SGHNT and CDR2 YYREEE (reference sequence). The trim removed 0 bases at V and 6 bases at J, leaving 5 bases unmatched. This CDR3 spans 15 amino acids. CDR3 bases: TGTGCCAGCAGCTTGGCCGGGACAGATGATGAAAAACTGTTTTTT. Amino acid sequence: CASSLAGTDDEKLFF.

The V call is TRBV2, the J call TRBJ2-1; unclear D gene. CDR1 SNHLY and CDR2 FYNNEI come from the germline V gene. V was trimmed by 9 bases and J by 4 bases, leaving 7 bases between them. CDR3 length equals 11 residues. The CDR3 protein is CASSRYNEQFF. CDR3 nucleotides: TGTGCCAGTAGCAGATACAATGAGCAGTTCTTC.

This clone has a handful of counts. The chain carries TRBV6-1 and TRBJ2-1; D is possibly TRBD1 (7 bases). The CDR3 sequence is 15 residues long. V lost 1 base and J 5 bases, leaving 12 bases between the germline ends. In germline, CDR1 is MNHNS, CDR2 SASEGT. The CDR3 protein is CASSEGSGGNNEQFF. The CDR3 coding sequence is TGTGCCAGCAGTGAAGGGTCAGGGGGGAACAATGAGCAGTTCTTC.

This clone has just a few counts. In DNA, the CDR3 is TGCGCCAGCAGTGACAGTCCGGGGACAGGGATCTCCTACGAGCAGTACTTC. Translation gives CASSDSPGTGISYEQYF. This rearrangement joins TRBV10-1 to TRBJ2-7; 9 nucleotides agree with TRBD1. The trim removed 3 bases at V and 0 bases at J, leaving 9 bases unmatched. Germline CDR1 and CDR2: WNHNN and SYGVQD (reference sequence). CDR3 size: 17 residues.

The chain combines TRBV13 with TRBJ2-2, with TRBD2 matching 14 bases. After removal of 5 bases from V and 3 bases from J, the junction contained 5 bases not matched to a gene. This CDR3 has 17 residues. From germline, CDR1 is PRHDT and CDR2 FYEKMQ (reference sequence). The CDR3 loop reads CASSLSTSGRDTGELFF. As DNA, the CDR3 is TGTGCCAGCAGCCTATCGACTAGCGGGAGGGACACCGGGGAGCTGTTTTTT.

The DNA for the CDR3 is TGTGCTAGTGGTCTGGGGGATCAGACAGGGAGGTTTATATACGCGCAGTTCTTC. Translated, it gives CASGLGDQTGRFIYAQFF. The chain carries TRBV12-5 and TRBJ2-1; TRBD1 might be the D (7 bases). This CDR3 is built from 18 residues. The V end lost 5 bases, the J end lost 12 bases, and 32 bases lay between the germline ends. The V gene's germline CDR1 is LGHNT and CDR2 FRNRAP. The entire variable domain, with the rest obtained from reference TRBV12-5 and TRBJ2-1, is as follows: DARVTQTPRHKVTEMGQEVTMRCQPILGHNTVFWYRQTMMQGLELLAYFRNRAPLDDSGMPKDRFSAEMPDATLATLKIQPSEPRDSAVYFCASGLGDQTGRFIYAQFFGPGTRLTVL.